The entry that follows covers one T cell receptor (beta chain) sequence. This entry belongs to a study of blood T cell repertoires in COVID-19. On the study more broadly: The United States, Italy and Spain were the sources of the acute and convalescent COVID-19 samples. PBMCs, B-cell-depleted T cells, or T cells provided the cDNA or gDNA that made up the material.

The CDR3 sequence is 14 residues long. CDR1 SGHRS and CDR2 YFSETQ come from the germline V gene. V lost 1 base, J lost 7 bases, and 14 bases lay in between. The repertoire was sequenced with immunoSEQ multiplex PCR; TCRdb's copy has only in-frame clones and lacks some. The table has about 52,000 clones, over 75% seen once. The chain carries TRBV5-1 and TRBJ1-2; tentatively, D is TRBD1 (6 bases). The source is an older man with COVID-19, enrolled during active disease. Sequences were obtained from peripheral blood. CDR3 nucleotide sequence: TGCGCCAGCAGCTTGACAGGGCCGGACGCTGGCTACACCTTC. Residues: CASSLTGPDAGYTF.